Listed below are T cell receptor beta chains from one sample, sequenced in a study of molecular identifiers for immune sequencing clone quantification. TCRdb itself ran the PCR reads through MiXCR, one entry per CDR3 protein. Counted here are more than 70,000 distinct CDR3 sequences, roughly a fifth occurring once; the ten biggest clones make up around 1.1%. Sequencing was done on a sample of naive CD8+ T cells from blood, with Jurkat cell RNA spiked in. These receptors all come from a human donor in good health. Some libraries in this study had Jurkat cell RNA spiked in. CDR3s leave out the opening cysteine and the closing phenylalanine or tryptophan. Where a row states a size, it is once, few, many or the class of an expanded clone; other rows omit it.

clone_size: many
v_call: TRBV19
cdr3_aa: ASSIWGTNTEAF

clone_size: few
v_call: TRBV4-3
cdr3_aa: ASSQVLSDTEAF

clone_size: -
v_call: TRBV19
cdr3_aa: ASLPSTSGLSSGDNVLT

clone_size: -
v_call: TRBV7-6
cdr3_aa: ASSRTSGGDSERF

clone_size: -
v_call: TRBV4-1
cdr3_aa: ASSPSSVSSYNEQF

clone_size: many
v_call: TRBV27
cdr3_aa: ASSPGEGGVETQY

clone_size: many
v_call: TRBV19
cdr3_aa: ASTLGGTNTEAF

clone_size: few
v_call: TRBV11-2
cdr3_aa: ASSLDPSSTGFAPYNEQF

clone_size: many
v_call: TRBV10-2
cdr3_aa: ASRGAGQETQY

clone_size: few
v_call: TRBV11-3
cdr3_aa: ASSPSGSSKTQY

clone_size: few
v_call: TRBV29-1
cdr3_aa: SVEGGDYNEQF

clone_size: many
v_call: TRBV4-3
cdr3_aa: ASSQAPSRTAAYEQY

clone_size: many
v_call: TRBV5-1
cdr3_aa: ASSLSSGSYNEQF

clone_size: many
v_call: TRBV3-1
cdr3_aa: ASSQAGRTDTQY

clone_size: -
v_call: TRBV20-1
cdr3_aa: SARRQRGSSYNEQF